This passage covers 2 T cell receptor beta chains from one sample sequenced in a study of T cell responses to AZD1222 COVID-19 vaccine. The data were produced by immunoSEQ multiplex PCR, yet TCRdb's version contains in-frame clones alone and is incomplete. This table has 100,000 to 150,000 clones, around 89% appearing once. Source: peripheral blood, taken on day 0 of AZD1222 vaccination. Receptor source: an adult in good health.

A remark on this clone: Its ends do not fully match the called genes, so a read error is possible. J is TRBJ2-7 and V is TRBV7-6; D could derive from TRBD1 or TRBD2 (5 bases each). The CDR3 covers 11 residues. Germline CDR1 is SGHVS and CDR2 is FNYEAQ. The CDR3 region has the DNA TGTGCCAGCAGCCACGAGGGACGGACCCACTTC. Amino acids: CASSHEGRTHF. The variable domain in full, with the rest retrieved from reference TRBV7-6 and TRBJ2-7, is GAGVSQSPRYKVTKRGQDVALRCDPISGHVSLYWYRQALGQGPEFLTYFNYEAQQDKSGLPNDRFSAERPEGSISTLTIQRTEQRDSAMYRCASSHEGRTHFGPGTRLTVT.

V gene TRBV3-1 (or the pseudogene TRBV3-2) combines with J gene TRBJ1-1, with a tentative D call TRBD1 (6 bases). There are 14 residues in the CDR3. Looked up from germline, CDR1 is LGHDT and CDR2 is YNNKEL (reference sequence). V was cut by 4 bases and J by 3 bases, with 12 bases left in between. The CDR3 here is CASSLQGGDTEAFF. In nucleotides, the CDR3 is TGTGCCAGCAGCCTACAGGGAGGGGACACTGAAGCTTTCTTT.